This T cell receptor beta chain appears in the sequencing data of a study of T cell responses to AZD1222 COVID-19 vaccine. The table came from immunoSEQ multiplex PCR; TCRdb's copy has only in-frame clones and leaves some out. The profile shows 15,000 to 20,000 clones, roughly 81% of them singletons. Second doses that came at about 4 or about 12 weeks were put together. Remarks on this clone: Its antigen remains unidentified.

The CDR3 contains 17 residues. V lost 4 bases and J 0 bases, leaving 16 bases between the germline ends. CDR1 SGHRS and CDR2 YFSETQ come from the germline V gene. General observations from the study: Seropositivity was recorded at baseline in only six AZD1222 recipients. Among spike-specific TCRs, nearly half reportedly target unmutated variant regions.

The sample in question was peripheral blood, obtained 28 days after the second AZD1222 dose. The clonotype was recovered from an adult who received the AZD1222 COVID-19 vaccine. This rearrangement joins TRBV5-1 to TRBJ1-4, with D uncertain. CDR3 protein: CASSPGSETTTNEKLFF. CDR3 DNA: TGCGCCAGCAGCCCAGGTTCGGAGACAACAACTAATGAAAAACTGTTTTTT.